This T cell receptor (beta chain) was sequenced during a study of blood T cell repertoires in COVID-19. Study background: Whether acute or convalescent, the COVID-19 samples came from the United States, Italy and Spain. T cells, B-cell-depleted T cells, or PBMCs supplied cDNA or gDNA.

This CDR3 spans 16 amino acids. CDR1 SGDLS and CDR2 YYNGEE come from the germline V gene. V shed 0 bases and J shed 5 bases, with 17 bases lying between them. Study processing details: Researchers report that nucleated cell counts were estimated from reference gene primer amplification. The method was immunoSEQ multiplex PCR; TCRdb's version includes in-frame clones alone and lacks a portion of them. That table is the source of V, J and clone size, and D and trimming were worked out from the DNA. Of around 250,000 clones detected, roughly 90% appear once; the ten largest clones hold around 2%. This TCR was recovered from a young man who had recovered from COVID-19. The sample consisted of peripheral blood. This chain joins TRBV9 and TRBJ1-2, with D perhaps TRBD1 (6 bases). The CDR3 DNA is TGTGCCAGCAGCGTAGAAGGTGCAGGGGATATTTATGGCTACACCTTC. Translated, it gives CASSVEGAGDIYGYTF.